These 3 T cell receptor beta chains share one sample of origin, sequenced in a study of cytomegalovirus exposure and HLA in healthy donors. Use of 60 Vbeta and 13 Jbeta primers characterized the PCR. Data came from immunoSEQ multiplex PCR; TCRdb stores just in-frame clones and leaves some out. The repertoire consists of 200,000 to 300,000 clones, with over 75% occurring once and the leading ten covering less than 0.6%. Specimen: PBMCs. The source of these receptors is a boy under 18 in good health and CMV-seronegative.

This chain connects TRBV19 to TRBJ2-3, with TRBD2 as a possible D gene (6 bases). There are 13 residues in the CDR3. V dropped 7 bases and J dropped 3 bases, with 11 bases sitting between them. Per the germline V gene, CDR1 is LNHDA and CDR2 is SQIVND (reference sequence). Here the CDR3 reads CASTSGGTDTQYF. As DNA, the CDR3 is TGTGCCAGTACCTCCGGGGGTACAGATACGCAGTATTTT.

CDR3 in amino acids: CASSAYQPGQGNSPLHF. In DNA form, the CDR3 reads TGTGCCAGCAGCGCCTATCAACCGGGACAGGGTAATTCACCCCTCCACTTT. The chain links TRBV9 to TRBJ1-6, with 9 bases aligning to TRBD1. The CDR3 spans 17 residues. V gave up 3 bases and J gave up 6 bases; unmatched junction bases: 10. CDR1 and CDR2 (germline): SGDLS, YYNGEE.

This clone was counted only a few times. J is TRBJ2-5 and V is TRBV29-1, with a possible D match to TRBD2 (6 bases). Per germline, CDR1 SQVTM and CDR2 ANQGSEA. With 6 bases removed from V and 3 bases from J, the gap between germline ends came to 17 bases. The CDR3 sequence is 14 residues long. The CDR3 coding sequence is TGCAGCGTCGGACGGACGGGCGGGAAAGAGACCCAGTACTTC. Translating it yields CSVGRTGGKETQYF.